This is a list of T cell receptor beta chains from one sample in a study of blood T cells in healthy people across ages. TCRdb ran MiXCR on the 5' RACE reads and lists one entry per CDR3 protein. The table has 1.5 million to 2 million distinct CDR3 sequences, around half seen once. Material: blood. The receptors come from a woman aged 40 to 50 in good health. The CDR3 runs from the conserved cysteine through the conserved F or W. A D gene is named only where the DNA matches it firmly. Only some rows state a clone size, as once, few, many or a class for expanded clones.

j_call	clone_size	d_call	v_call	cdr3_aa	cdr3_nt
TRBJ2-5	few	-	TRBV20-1	CSAPTRQEETQYF	TGCAGTGCTCCGACTAGACAGGAAGAGACCCAGTACTTC
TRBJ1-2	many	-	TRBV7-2	CASSLAVATNYGYTF	TGTGCCAGCAGCTTAGCGGTCGCCACTAACTATGGCTACACCTTC
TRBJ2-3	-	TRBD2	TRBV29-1	CSVGLAGGQDTQYF	TGCAGCGTAGGACTAGCGGGGGGGCAAGATACGCAGTATTTT
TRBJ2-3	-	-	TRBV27	CASSPTWFSQYF	TGTGCCAGCAGTCCTACTTGGTTTTCGCAGTATTTT
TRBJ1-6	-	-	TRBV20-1	CSAGRGSTHSPLHF	TGCAGTGCTGGGAGGGGCAGCACCCACTCACCCCTCCACTTT
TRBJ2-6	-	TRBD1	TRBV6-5	CASSYRRTGGFSGANVLTF	TGTGCCAGCAGTTACCGACGGACAGGGGGTTTCTCTGGGGCCAACGTCCTGACTTTC
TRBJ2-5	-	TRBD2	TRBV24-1	CATSVGSGGSRGETQYF	TGTGCCACCAGTGTAGGTAGCGGGGGGTCCAGGGGAGAGACCCAGTACTTC
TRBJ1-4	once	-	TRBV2	CASTQDRPSGEKLFF	TGTGCCAGCACTCAAGACAGGCCCTCAGGGGAAAAACTGTTTTTT
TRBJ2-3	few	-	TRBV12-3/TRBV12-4	CASSFVPGDTQYF	TGTGCCAGCAGTTTTGTCCCGGGAGATACGCAGTATTTT
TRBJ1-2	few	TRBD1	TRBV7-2	CASSLNGQGRWGYTF	TGTGCCAGCAGCTTAAATGGACAGGGGCGCTGGGGCTACACCTTC
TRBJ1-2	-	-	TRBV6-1	CATTGREVGGYGYTF	TGTGCCACCACAGGAAGGGAGGTAGGGGGCTATGGCTACACCTTC
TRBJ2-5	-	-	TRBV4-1	CASSQLWGAPQETQYF	TGCGCCAGTAGCCAACTCTGGGGCGCTCCCCAAGAGACCCAGTACTTC
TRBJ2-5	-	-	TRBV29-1	CSARQAGTQYF	TGCAGCGCTAGACAGGCCGGGACCCAGTACTTC
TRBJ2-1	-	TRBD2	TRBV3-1	CASSFGGGKSEQFF	TGTGCCAGCAGCTTCGGGGGGGGCAAGTCTGAGCAGTTCTTC
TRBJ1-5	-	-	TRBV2	CASSAAWGNQPQHF	TGTGCCAGCAGTGCCGCCTGGGGGAATCAGCCCCAGCATTTT
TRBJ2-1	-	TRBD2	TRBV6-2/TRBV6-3	CASRPPRGSSYNEQFF	TGTGCCAGCAGACCACCGCGGGGGAGCTCCTACAATGAGCAGTTCTTC
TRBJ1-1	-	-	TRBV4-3	CASSQAAVMNTEAFF	TGCGCCAGCAGCCAAGCGGCGGTCATGAACACTGAAGCTTTCTTT
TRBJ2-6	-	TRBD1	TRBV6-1	CASSVDRVSTGANVLTF	TGTGCCAGCAGTGTGGACAGGGTGTCTACTGGGGCCAACGTCCTGACTTTC
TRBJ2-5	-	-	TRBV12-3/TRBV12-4	CASSVMASETQYF	TGTGCCAGCAGTGTGATGGCCTCTGAGACCCAGTACTTC
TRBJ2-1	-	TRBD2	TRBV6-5	CASSHGLAGEHEQFF	TGTGCCAGCAGCCACGGGCTAGCGGGGGAGCATGAGCAGTTCTTC
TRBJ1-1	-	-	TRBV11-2	CASRGRVETEAFF	TGTGCCAGCAGGGGGAGGGTTGAAACTGAAGCTTTCTTT
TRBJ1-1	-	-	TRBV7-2	CASSLPGVMNTEAFF	TGTGCCAGCAGCTTACCGGGGGTTATGAACACTGAAGCTTTCTTT
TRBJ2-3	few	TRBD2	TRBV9	CASSVRLAGDTQYF	TGTGCCAGCAGCGTACGACTAGCGGGGGATACGCAGTATTTT
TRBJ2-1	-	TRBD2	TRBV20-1	CSAKLAGGVNERFF	TGCAGTGCTAAACTAGCGGGGGGCGTAAATGAGCGGTTCTTC
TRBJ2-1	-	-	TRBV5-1	CTSSFGLEDNEQFF	TGCACCAGCAGCTTTGGACTGGAGGACAATGAGCAGTTCTTC
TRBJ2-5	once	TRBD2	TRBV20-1	CSAGGASDFETQYF	TGCAGTGCGGGAGGGGCTAGCGATTTCGAGACCCAGTACTTC
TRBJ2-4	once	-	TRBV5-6	CASSWAGQSNIQYF	TGTGCCAGCAGCTGGGCAGGGCAGTCGAACATTCAGTACTTC
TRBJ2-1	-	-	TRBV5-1	CASSLGSAPEQFF	TGCGCCAGCAGCTTGGGATCAGCTCCTGAGCAGTTCTTC
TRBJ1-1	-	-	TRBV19	CASSITGWNTEAFF	TGTGCCAGTAGTATCACAGGGTGGAACACTGAAGCTTTCTTT